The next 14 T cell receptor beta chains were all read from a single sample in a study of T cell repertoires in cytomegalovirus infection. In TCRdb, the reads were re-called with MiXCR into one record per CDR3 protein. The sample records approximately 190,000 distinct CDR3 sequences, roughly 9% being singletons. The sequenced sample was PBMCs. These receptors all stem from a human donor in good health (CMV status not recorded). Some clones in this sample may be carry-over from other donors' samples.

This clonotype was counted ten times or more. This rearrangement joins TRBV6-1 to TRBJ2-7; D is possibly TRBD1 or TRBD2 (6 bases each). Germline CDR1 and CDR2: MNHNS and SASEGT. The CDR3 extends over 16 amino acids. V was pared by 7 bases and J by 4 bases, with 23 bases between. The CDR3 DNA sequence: TGTGCCAGCAAACCTGCGGGGCAGGGGAGTCTATACGAGCAGTACTTC. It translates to CASKPAGQGSLYEQYF.

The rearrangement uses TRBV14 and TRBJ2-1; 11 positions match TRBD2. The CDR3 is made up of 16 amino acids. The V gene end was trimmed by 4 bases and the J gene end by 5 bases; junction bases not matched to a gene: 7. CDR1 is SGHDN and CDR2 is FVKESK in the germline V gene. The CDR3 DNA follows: TGTGCCAGCAGCCTACTAGCGGGAGCTTACGACAATGAGCAGTTCTTC. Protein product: CASSLLAGAYDNEQFF.

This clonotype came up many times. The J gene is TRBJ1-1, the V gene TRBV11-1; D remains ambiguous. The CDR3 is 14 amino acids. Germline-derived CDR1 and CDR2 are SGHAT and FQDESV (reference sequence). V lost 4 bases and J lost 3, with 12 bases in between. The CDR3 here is CASSSGYRDTEAFF. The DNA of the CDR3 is TGTGCCAGCAGCTCGGGGTACCGGGACACTGAAGCTTTCTTT.

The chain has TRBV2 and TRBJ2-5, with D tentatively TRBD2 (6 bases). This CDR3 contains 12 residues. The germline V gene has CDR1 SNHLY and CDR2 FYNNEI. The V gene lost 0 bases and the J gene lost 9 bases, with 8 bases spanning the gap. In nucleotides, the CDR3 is TGTGCCAGCAGTGAAGCGAAGCGGGCCCAGTACTTC. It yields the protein CASSEAKRAQYF. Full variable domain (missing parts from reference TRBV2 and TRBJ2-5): EPEVTQTPSHQVTQMGQEVILRCVPISNHLYFYWYRQILGQKVEFLVSFYNNEISEKSEIFDDQFSVERPDGSNFTLKIRSTKLEDSAMYFCASSEAKRAQYFGPGTRLLVL.

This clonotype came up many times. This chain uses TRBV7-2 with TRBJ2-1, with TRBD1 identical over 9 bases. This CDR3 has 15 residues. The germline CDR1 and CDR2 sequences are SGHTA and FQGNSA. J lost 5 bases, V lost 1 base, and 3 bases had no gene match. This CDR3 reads CASSLVGTGNNEQFF. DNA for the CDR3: TGTGCCAGCAGCTTAGTGGGGACAGGGAACAATGAGCAGTTCTTC.

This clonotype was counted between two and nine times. The CDR3 DNA reads as TGTGCCAGCAGCTTGTCACGGAGTGAGGCTTCACCCCTCCACTTT. The encoded protein is CASSLSRSEASPLHF. The chain employs TRBV5-6 and TRBJ1-6, with D unresolved. The germline V gene encodes CDR1 SGHDT and CDR2 YYEEEE. Trimming stripped 1 base from V and 9 bases from J, with 14 bases between. The CDR3 contains 15 residues.

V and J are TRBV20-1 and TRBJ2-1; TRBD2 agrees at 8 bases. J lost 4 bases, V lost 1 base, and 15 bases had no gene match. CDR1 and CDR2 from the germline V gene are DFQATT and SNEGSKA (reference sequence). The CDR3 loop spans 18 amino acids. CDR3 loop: CSARVLVGRLAGYNEQFF. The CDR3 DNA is TGCAGTGCTAGAGTGTTAGTGGGTAGGCTAGCGGGTTACAATGAGCAGTTCTTC.

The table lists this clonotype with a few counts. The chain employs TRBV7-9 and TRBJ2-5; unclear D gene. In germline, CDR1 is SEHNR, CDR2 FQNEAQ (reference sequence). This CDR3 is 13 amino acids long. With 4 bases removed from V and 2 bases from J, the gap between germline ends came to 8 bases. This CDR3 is CASSSMEQETQYF. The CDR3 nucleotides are TGTGCCAGCAGCTCGATGGAGCAAGAGACCCAGTACTTC.

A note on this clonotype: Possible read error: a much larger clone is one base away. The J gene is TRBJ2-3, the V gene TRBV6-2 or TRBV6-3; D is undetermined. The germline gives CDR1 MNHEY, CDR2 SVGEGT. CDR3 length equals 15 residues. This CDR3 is CARSYAGRVSDTQYF. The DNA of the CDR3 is TGTGCCCGCAGTTACGCAGGCAGAGTATCAGATACGCAGTATTTT.

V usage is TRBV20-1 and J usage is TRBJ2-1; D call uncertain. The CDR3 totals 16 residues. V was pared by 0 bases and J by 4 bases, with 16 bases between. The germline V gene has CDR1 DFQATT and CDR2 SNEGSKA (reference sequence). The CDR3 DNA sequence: TGCAGTGCTAGAGATTCCCCAGTCTGGGGTTACAATGAGCAGTTCTTC. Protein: CSARDSPVWGYNEQFF.

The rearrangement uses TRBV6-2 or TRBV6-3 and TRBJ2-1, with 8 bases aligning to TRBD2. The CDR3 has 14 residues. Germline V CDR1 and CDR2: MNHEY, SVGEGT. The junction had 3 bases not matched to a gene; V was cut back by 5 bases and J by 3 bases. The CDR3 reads CASSGSGDYNEQFF. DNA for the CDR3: TGTGCCAGCAGTGGTAGCGGGGACTACAATGAGCAGTTCTTC.

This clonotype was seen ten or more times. CDR3 loop: CASSFQQGGTSTWTQYF. The CDR3 nucleotides read TGTGCCAGCAGCTTCCAACAAGGAGGGACTAGCACGTGGACCCAGTACTTC. The rearrangement joins TRBV7-2 to TRBJ2-5; 9 nucleotides line up with TRBD2. Germline values: CDR1 SGHTA, CDR2 FQGNSA. With V trimmed by 3 bases and J by 7 bases, 15 bases remained unmatched. The CDR3 loop spans 17 amino acids. Using reference TRBV7-2 and TRBJ2-5 for the parts outside the CDR3, the full variable domain is GAGVSQSPSNKVTEKGKDVELRCDPISGHTALYWYRQSLGQGLEFLIYFQGNSAPDKSGLPSDRFSAERTGGSVSTLTIQRTQQEDSAVYLCASSFQQGGTSTWTQYFGPGTRLLVL.

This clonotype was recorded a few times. CDR3 residues: CASSEGVRRESYNEQFF. The CDR3 nucleotides are TGTGCCAGCAGTGAGGGGGTACGGCGGGAGTCCTACAATGAGCAGTTCTTC. The chain links TRBV2 to TRBJ2-1, with 7 bases lining up with TRBD2. Germline CDR1 is SNHLY and CDR2 is FYNNEI. V was pared by 3 bases and J by 1 base, with 9 bases of the junction left unmatched. CDR3 length: 17 residues.

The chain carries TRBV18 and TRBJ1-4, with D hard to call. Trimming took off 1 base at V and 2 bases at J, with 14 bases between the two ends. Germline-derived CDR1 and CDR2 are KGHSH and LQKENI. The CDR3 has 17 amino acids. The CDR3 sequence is CASSPQLIGRTNEKLFF. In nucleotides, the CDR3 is TGTGCCAGCTCACCACAATTAATCGGACGGACTAATGAAAAACTGTTTTTT.